This T cell receptor (beta chain) stems from a study of cytomegalovirus exposure and HLA in healthy donors. In its sample, this clone was seen a few times. Its antigen is undetermined. Primers: 60 Vbeta forward and 13 Jbeta reverse. Measured with immunoSEQ multiplex PCR; TCRdb has only the in-frame clones, and not every one. The profile covers around 55,000 clones, with roughly 70% appearing a single time and less than 35% taken by the ten largest. The CDR3 sequence is 15 residues long. Germline V CDR1 and CDR2: KGHSH, LQKENI. With V trimmed by 0 bases and J by 3 bases, 5 bases remained unmatched. General observations from the study: CMV serostatus was the sole immune exposure data available. When the data were analyzed later, several of the most significant clusters appeared to be linked to common viral pathogens.

The source material was PBMCs. This TCR was recovered from a man between 40 and 49 years old in good health and CMV-seropositive. The gene calls are TRBV18 and TRBJ2-7, with TRBD1 matching 7 bases. The CDR3 reads CASSPPPTGYYEQYF. The CDR3 DNA is TGTGCCAGCTCACCACCGCCGACAGGGTACTACGAGCAGTACTTC.